The 7 T cell receptor beta chains below come from one sample, sequenced in a study of T cells in Graves' hyperthyroidism and ophthalmopathy. Amplified TCR beta CDR3 regions derived from RNA transcripts. TCR CDR3 regions were first amplified by RT-PCR with HTBI primers. TCRdb itself ran the multiplex PCR reads through MiXCR, one entry per CDR3 protein. The table has approximately 590,000 distinct CDR3 sequences, about 15% seen once. Material: blood. The receptors were gathered from a woman under 40 with Graves' hyperthyroidism.

This clonotype was recorded many times. This chain joins TRBV27 and TRBJ2-5, with D perhaps matching TRBD1 (5 bases). Trimming pared 5 bases from V and 0 bases from J, leaving 7 bases between. The germline gives CDR1 MNHEY, CDR2 SMNVEV (reference sequence). CDR3 length: 13 residues. The CDR3 DNA reads as TGTGCCAGCAGTAGGGGATACCAAGAGACCCAGTACTTC. It translates to CASSRGYQETQYF.

V usage is TRBV30 and J usage is TRBJ1-5; D is ambiguous. CDR3 size: 13 residues. Trimming shortened V by 0 bases and J by 3 bases, and 6 bases separated the two germline ends. CDR1 and CDR2 from the germline V gene are GTSNPN and SVGIG (reference sequence). The DNA of the CDR3 is TGTGCCTGGAGTGTGAGGGTCAATCAGCCCCAGCATTTT. This gives the protein CAWSVRVNQPQHF.

V gene TRBV3-1 combines with J gene TRBJ1-2; 8 bases line up with TRBD1. J lost 4 bases, V lost 3 bases, and 7 bases had no gene match. This CDR3 has 15 amino acids. CDR1 and CDR2 from the germline V gene are LGHDT and YNNKEL (reference sequence). CDR3 nucleotide sequence: TGTGCCAGCAGCCAGGGCGCAGGGGGCACCTATGGCTACACCTTC. Protein sequence: CASSQGAGGTYGYTF.

This clonotype was detected only a few times. The CDR3 DNA follows: TGCAGCGGGGGACACAGCTCCTACGAGCAGTACTTC. Its translation is CSGGHSSYEQYF. This chain connects TRBV29-1 to TRBJ2-7; D perhaps matches TRBD1 (6 bases). The V gene's germline CDR1 is SQVTM and CDR2 ANQGSEA. The CDR3 runs to 12 residues. Trimming pared 7 bases from V and 0 bases from J, leaving 10 bases between.

The gene calls are TRBV6-4 and TRBJ2-7, with D perhaps matching TRBD1 (5 bases). The CDR3 is 15 amino acids. Germline values: CDR1 MRHNA, CDR2 SNTAGT. V shed 3 bases and J shed 2 bases, with 14 bases lying between them. The CDR3 DNA is TGTGCCAGCAGTGAACCAGGGCAGACCACCTACGAGCAGTACTTC. Protein sequence: CASSEPGQTTYEQYF.

For this clonotype: One end of the junction does not line up with germline, which may come from a read error. The chain uses TRBV6-1 and TRBJ1-1; 8 nucleotides agree with TRBD1. This CDR3 is 12 amino acids long. Germline V gene lookup returns CDR1 MNHNS and CDR2 SASEGT. The CDR3 DNA reads as TGTGCCAGCAACAGGGGGGACACTGGAGCTTTCTTT. This encodes CASNRGDTGAFF.

The rearrangement joins TRBV7-2 to TRBJ1-2; possible D gene TRBD1, 5 bases. V lost 1 base, J lost 7 bases, and 10 bases lay in between. CDR1 is SGHTA and CDR2 is FQGNSA in the germline V gene. CDR3 length: 13 amino acids. DNA for the CDR3: TGTGCCAGCAGCTTAGAACCGGGGGGTGGCTACACCTTC. As protein: CASSLEPGGGYTF.